This T cell receptor beta chain was sequenced in a study of blood T cell repertoires in COVID-19. Study as a whole: Both acute and convalescent COVID-19 samples were obtained from the United States, Italy and Spain. The analysed material was cDNA or gDNA that came from T cells, B-cell-depleted T cells, or PBMCs.

This clone has only a few counts. Original analysis: Amplification of reference gene primers provided the estimated nucleated cell counts. The repertoire was sequenced with immunoSEQ multiplex PCR; TCRdb's copy has only in-frame clones and lacks some. The V and J calls and clone size are taken from that table; D and trimming were inferred from the DNA. Of approximately 240,000 clones listed, under 85% are singletons. The source is a human donor in a cohort sampled during active COVID-19. The sequencing sample was made of peripheral blood.

CDR3: CASSPRTGGGIDTIYF. CDR3 in DNA: TGTGCCAGCAGTCCCCGGACAGGGGGCGGTATTGACACCATATATTTT. V gene TRBV7-8 combines with J gene TRBJ1-3; 11 positions agree with TRBD1. CDR3 length: 16 amino acids. Germline-derived CDR1 and CDR2 are SGHVS and FQNEAQ. Germline trimming cut 6 bases from V and 8 bases from J; bases unmatched to any gene: 12.